This entry is about one TCR beta chain. This record belongs to a study of blood T cell repertoires in COVID-19. Across the study: Samples came from the United States, Italy and Spain, spanning acute and convalescent COVID-19.

In the original processing: Amplification of reference gene primers was used by the study to estimate nucleated cell counts. The data were produced by immunoSEQ multiplex PCR, yet TCRdb's version contains in-frame clones alone and is incomplete. V and J calls and clone size are those listed in that table; D and trimming were worked out from the DNA. The sample gives about 160,000 clones, around 85% of which show up once; 9.5% to 12% is in the top ten. Germline assignment: CDR1 SGHNT and CDR2 YYREEE (reference sequence). The CDR3 spans 15 residues. J gave up 4 bases and V 3 bases, and 7 bases lay outside the gene matches.

Sequences were obtained from peripheral blood. The source is a man in his sixties with active or convalescent COVID-19. The chain carries TRBV5-4 and TRBJ2-1, with 7 nucleotides matching TRBD2. CDR3 sequence reads: CASSSPLGGYNEQFF. In DNA, the CDR3 is TGTGCCAGCAGCTCCCCCTTGGGGGGGTACAATGAGCAGTTCTTC.